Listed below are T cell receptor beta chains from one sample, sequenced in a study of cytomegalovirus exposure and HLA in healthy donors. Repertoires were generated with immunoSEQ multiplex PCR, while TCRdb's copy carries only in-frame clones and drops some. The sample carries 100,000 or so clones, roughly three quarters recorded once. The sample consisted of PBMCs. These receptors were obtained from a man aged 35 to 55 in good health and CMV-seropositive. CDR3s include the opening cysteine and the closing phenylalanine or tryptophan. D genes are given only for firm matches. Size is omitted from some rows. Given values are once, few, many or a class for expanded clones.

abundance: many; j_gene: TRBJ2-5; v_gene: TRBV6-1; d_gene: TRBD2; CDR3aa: CASSDDPGLAGVETQYF; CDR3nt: TGTGCCAGCAGTGATGATCCGGGACTAGCGGGAGTGGAGACCCAGTACTTC
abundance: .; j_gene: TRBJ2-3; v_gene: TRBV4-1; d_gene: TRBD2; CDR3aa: CASSQVGTSGRRDTQYF; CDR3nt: TGCGCCAGCAGCCAAGTAGGGACTAGCGGGAGAAGGGATACGCAGTATTTT
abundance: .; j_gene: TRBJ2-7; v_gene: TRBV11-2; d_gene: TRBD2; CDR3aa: CASSPGLAPDEQYF; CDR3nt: TGTGCCAGCAGCCCTGGACTAGCCCCGGACGAGCAGTACTTC
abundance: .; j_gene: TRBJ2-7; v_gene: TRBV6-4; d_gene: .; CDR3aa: CASSASESGEQYF; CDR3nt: TGTGCCAGCAGTGCGTCGGAGTCGGGGGAGCAGTACTTC
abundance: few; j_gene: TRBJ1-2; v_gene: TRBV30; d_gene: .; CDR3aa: CAWMSRGAGYGYTF; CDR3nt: TGTGCCTGGATGAGCAGGGGCGCGGGCTATGGCTACACCTTC
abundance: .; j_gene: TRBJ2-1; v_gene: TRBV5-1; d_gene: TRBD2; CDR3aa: CASSASGLAGPNEQFF; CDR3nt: TGCGCCAGCAGCGCCTCGGGACTAGCGGGACCGAATGAGCAGTTCTTC
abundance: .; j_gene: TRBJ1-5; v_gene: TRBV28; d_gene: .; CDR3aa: CASRGGIWDYSNQPQHF; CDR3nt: TGTGCCAGCAGGGGGGGAATTTGGGATTATAGCAATCAGCCCCAGCATTTT
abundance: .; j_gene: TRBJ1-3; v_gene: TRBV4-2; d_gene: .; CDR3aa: CASSSAGGPSGNTIYF; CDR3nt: TGTGCCAGCAGCTCGGCGGGGGGACCATCCGGAAACACCATATATTTT
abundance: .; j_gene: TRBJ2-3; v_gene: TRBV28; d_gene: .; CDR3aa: CASSARLEDTQYF; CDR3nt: TGTGCCAGCAGCGCCCGACTAGAAGATACGCAGTATTTT
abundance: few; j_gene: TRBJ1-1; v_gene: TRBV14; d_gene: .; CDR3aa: CASSRVSWGGESTEAFF; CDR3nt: TGTGCCAGCAGCCGCGTCAGTTGGGGGGGGGAGAGCACTGAAGCTTTCTTT
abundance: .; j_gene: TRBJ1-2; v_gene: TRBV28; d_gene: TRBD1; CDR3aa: CASRTGGGGYTF; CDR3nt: TGTGCCAGCAGGACAGGGGGCGGCGGCTACACCTTC
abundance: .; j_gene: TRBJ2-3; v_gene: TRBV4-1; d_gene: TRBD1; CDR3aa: CASSQTLPWQGATDTQYF; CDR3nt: TGCGCCAGCAGCCAAACACTACCCTGGCAGGGGGCCACAGATACGCAGTATTTT
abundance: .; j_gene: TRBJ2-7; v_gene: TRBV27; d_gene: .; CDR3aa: CASSFSDSTYEQYF; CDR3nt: TGTGCCAGCAGTTTCTCGGACAGTACCTACGAGCAGTACTTC
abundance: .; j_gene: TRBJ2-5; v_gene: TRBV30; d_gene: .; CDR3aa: CAWSRESQETQYF; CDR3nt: TGTGCCTGGAGTAGGGAGTCCCAAGAGACCCAGTACTTC
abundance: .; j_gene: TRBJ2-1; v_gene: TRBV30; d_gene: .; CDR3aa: CAWSGTTPYNEQFF; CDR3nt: TGTGCCTGGAGTGGGACAACTCCGTACAATGAGCAGTTCTTC
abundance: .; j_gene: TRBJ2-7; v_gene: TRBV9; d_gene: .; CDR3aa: CASSPSGRSYEQYF; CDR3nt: TGTGCCAGCAGCCCCTCTGGGAGGTCCTACGAGCAGTACTTC
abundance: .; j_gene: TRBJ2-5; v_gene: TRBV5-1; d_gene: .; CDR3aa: CASSLGQGQETQYF; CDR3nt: TGCGCCAGCAGCTTGGGGCAGGGTCAAGAGACCCAGTACTTC
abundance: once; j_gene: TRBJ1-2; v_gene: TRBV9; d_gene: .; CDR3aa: CASSADTATSNYGYTF; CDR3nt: TGTGCCAGCAGCGCGGACACGGCTACTTCTAACTATGGCTACACCTTC